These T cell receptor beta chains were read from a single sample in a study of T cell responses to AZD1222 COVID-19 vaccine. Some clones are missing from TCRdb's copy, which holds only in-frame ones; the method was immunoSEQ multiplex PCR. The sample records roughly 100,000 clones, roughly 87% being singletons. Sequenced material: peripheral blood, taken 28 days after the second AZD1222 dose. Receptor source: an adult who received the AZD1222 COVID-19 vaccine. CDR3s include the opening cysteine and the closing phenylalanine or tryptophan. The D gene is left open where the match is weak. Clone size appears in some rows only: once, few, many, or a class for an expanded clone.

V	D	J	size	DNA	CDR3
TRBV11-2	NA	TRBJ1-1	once	TGTGCCAGCAGCTTAGTTACCACAAAGGAAGCTTTCTTT	CASSLVTTKEAFF
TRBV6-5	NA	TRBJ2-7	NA	TGTGCCAGCAGCTACGGAACAGGGAGGGCCTACGAGCAGTACTTC	CASSYGTGRAYEQYF
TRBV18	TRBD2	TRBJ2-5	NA	TGTGCCAGCTCACCACTGCGGGGGGGAGAGACCCAGTACTTC	CASSPLRGGETQYF
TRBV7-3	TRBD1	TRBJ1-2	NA	TGTGCCAGCAGCCCCAGTCCCGGGACAGGGGCGGGAGGCTACACCTTC	CASSPSPGTGAGGYTF
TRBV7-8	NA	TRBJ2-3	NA	TGTGCCAGCAGCTTAGACCGGGTGGGGTCCGCCGGGACAGATACGCAGTATTTT	CASSLDRVGSAGTDTQYF
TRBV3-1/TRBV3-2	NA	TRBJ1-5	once	TGTGCCAGCAGCCAACAAAATCAGCCCCAGCATTTT	CASSQQNQPQHF
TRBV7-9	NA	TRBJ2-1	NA	TGTGCCAGCAGCTTGGCCAGGGTGCCGTTCTTC	CASSLARVPFF
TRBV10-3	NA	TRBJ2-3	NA	TGTGCCATCAGTGAGTCCTTAGGACAGCCCACAGATACGCAGTATTTT	CAISESLGQPTDTQYF
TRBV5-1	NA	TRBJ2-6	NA	TGCGCCAGCAGCTTTGCCGGGACCCTTTCCTCTGGGGCCAACGTCCTGACTTTC	CASSFAGTLSSGANVLTF
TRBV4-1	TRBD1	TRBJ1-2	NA	TGCGCCAGCAGCAAAGACAGGGGTGATGGTGGCTACACCTTC	CASSKDRGDGGYTF
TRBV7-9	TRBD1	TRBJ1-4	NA	TGTGCCAGCAGACGACAGGGACAGGGTACGGAAAAACTGTTTTTT	CASRRQGQGTEKLFF
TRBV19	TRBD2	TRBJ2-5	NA	TGTGCCACTTCGACTAGCGGGGTAAAAGAGACCCAGTACTTC	CATSTSGVKETQYF
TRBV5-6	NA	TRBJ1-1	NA	TGTGCCAGCAGCCGCGGACAGAACACTGAAGCTTTCTTT	CASSRGQNTEAFF